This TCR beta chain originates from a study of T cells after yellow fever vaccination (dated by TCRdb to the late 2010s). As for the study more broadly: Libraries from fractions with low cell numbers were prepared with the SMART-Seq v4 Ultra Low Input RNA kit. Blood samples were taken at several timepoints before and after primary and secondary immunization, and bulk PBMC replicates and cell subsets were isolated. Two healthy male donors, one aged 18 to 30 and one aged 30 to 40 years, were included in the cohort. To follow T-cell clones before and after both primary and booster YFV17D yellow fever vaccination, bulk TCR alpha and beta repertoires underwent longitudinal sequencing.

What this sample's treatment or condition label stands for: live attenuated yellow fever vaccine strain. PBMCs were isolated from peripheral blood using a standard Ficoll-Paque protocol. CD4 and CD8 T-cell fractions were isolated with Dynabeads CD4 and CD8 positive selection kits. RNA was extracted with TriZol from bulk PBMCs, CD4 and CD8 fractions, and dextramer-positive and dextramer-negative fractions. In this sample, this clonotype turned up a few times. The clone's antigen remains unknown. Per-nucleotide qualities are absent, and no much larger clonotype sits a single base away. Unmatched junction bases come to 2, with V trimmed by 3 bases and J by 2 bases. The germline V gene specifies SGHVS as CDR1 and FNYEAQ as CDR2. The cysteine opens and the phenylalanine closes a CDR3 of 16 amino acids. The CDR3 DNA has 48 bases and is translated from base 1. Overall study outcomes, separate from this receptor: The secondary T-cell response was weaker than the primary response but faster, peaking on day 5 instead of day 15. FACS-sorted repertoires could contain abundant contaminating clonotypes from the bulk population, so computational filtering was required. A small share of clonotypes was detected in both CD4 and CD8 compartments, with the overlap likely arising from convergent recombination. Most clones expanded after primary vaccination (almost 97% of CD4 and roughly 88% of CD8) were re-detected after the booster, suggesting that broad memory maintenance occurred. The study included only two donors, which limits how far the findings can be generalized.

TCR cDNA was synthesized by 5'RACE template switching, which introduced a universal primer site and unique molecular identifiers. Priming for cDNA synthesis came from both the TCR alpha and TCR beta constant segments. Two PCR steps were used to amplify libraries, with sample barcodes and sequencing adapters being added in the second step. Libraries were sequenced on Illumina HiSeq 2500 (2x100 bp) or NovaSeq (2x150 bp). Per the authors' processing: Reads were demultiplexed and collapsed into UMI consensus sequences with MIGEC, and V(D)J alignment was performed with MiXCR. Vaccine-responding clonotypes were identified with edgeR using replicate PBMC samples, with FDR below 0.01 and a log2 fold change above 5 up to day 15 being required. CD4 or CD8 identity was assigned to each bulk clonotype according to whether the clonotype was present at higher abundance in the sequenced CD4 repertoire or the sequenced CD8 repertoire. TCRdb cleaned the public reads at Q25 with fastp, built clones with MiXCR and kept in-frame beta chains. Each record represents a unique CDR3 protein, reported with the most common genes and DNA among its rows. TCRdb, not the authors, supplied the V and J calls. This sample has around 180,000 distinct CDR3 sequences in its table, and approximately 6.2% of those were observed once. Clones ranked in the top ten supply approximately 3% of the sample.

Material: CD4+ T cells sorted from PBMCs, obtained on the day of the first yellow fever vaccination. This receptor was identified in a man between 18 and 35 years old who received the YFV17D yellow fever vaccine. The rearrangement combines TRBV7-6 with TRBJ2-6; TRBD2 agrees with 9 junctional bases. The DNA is TGTGCCAGCAGCTTTAGCGGGGGAGCTGGGGCCAACGTCCTGACTTTC. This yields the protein CASSFSGGAGANVLTF.